The 5 T cell receptor beta chains below come from one sample, sequenced in a study of cytomegalovirus exposure and HLA in healthy donors. Primers included in the PCR were 60 Vbeta and 13 Jbeta primers. Profiling relied on immunoSEQ multiplex PCR, and the TCRdb table lists in-frame clones only, not all of them. The sample includes some 120,000 clones, 81% of them seen just once. Input material: PBMCs. These receptor sequences come from a woman in her thirties in good health and CMV-seronegative.

The CDR3 DNA sequence: TGTGCCAGCTCATCCGGAGGGGGCACAACTTGGGATGAGCAGTTCTTC. Translating gives CASSSGGGTTWDEQFF. The rearrangement joins TRBV18 to TRBJ2-1, with D tentatively TRBD1 (7 bases). The V gene lost 5 bases and the J gene lost 8 bases, with 22 bases spanning the gap. The CDR3 totals 16 residues. In germline, CDR1 is KGHSH, CDR2 LQKENI.

V gene TRBV6-5 combines with J gene TRBJ2-5; 8 nucleotides agree with TRBD1. The V gene's germline CDR1 is MNHEY and CDR2 SVGAGI. The V gene end was trimmed by 6 bases and the J gene end by 1 base; junction bases not matched to a gene: 7. The CDR3 extends over 15 amino acids. CDR3: CASSPGQGPQETQYF. The DNA of the CDR3 is TGTGCCAGCAGCCCAGGACAGGGCCCCCAAGAGACCCAGTACTTC.

The chain employs TRBV21-1 and TRBJ2-7; TRBD2, the table's D call, lacks a check against the DNA. TRBV21-1 is given as a pseudogene. This CDR3 has 21 residues. DNA of the CDR3: TGTGCCAGCAGCAAAGGGAGAACGACTAGCGGGAGACATGGCAACACCTACGAGCAGTACTTC. Its protein product is CASSKGRTTSGRHGNTYEQYF.

V usage is TRBV7-2 and J usage is TRBJ2-1; no firm D call. CDR1 SGHTA and CDR2 FQGNSA come from the germline V gene. V was pared by 6 bases and J by 15 bases, with 15 bases between. This CDR3 spans 11 amino acids. The CDR3 nucleotides are TGTGCCAGCAGTGGAACAAAAGCGCTGTTCTTC. This codes for CASSGTKALFF.

This clone was seen a handful of times. The J gene is TRBJ2-5, the V gene TRBV7-9, with 14 nucleotides matching TRBD2. This CDR3 spans 17 amino acids. The germline V gene has CDR1 SEHNR and CDR2 FQNEAQ (reference sequence). Germline trimming cut 5 bases from V and 2 bases from J; bases unmatched to any gene: 7. As DNA, the CDR3 is TGTGCCAGCAGCCATCAGACTAGCGGGAGGGTACAAGAGACCCAGTACTTC. It codes for CASSHQTSGRVQETQYF. Full variable domain (outside the CDR3, taken from reference TRBV7-9 and TRBJ2-5): DTGVSQNPRHKITKRGQNVTFRCDPISEHNRLYWYRQTLGQGPEFLTYFQNEAQLEKSRLLSDRFSAERPKGSFSTLEIQRTEQGDSAMYLCASSHQTSGRVQETQYFGPGTRLLVL.